The rows below give T cell receptor beta chains drawn from one sample of a study of metastatic and nonmetastatic thyroid tumors. Using MiXCR, TCRdb re-called clones from the PCR reads. This sample carries fewer than 100,000 clones, 14% to 15% of them seen once, and the ten largest clones take 3.6%. Specimen: blood. These TCRs come from a female donor with papillary thyroid cancer or a benign thyroid nodule (not recorded which). Some clones in this sample may be carry-over from other donors' samples. CDR3s leave out the opening cysteine and the closing phenylalanine or tryptophan. Fields, in order: V gene, J gene, CDR3 protein.

>TRBV19|TRBJ1-1
ASGIPGMTTEAF
>TRBV6-2/TRBV6-3|TRBJ2-7
ASSLPGPPYYQY
>TRBV28|TRBJ2-2
ASSLLTLINTGELF
>TRBV5-1|TRBJ2-2
ASSMVPPERGGELF
>TRBV28|TRBJ2-7
ASIPPRLTGGSYEQY
>TRBV28|TRBJ1-2
ASSWARDAGTGAGYGYT
>TRBV2|TRBJ1-2
ASIAGGWGYT
>TRBV28|TRBJ1-5
ASRRRQGLGDQPQH
>TRBV6-1|TRBJ1-2
ASRKGG
>TRBV28|TRBJ1-5
ASSLRDRRYSNQPQH
>TRBV4-1|TRBJ2-5
ASSQPGRRGAETQY
>TRBV2|TRBJ1-1
ASSDAGTGFFGSDTEAF
>TRBV27|TRBJ1-5
ASSGVNQPQH
>TRBV14|TRBJ1-2
ASSQVGVDHGYT
>TRBV30|TRBJ2-3
AWITVEGGASDTQY
>TRBV14|TRBJ2-3
ASSSSSGTDTQY
>TRBV28|TRBJ1-5
ASGGQPQH